These 20 T cell receptor beta chains originate from one sample sequenced in a study of post-analysis software for immune sequencing data. Tagging with unique molecular identifiers was a feature of the TCR beta cDNA libraries. TCRdb re-analysed the PCR reads in MiXCR, keeping a single row per CDR3 protein. The sample consists of roughly 650,000 distinct CDR3 sequences, about 60% of them appearing once. Points from the study as a whole: TRBV5-6, TRBV5-1 and TRBV20-1 belonged to a set of roughly five TRBV segments that were more frequent in patients than controls.

The antigens these receptors bind are not known. The specimen sequenced was blood. Source of these receptors: a girl aged 2 to 10 with multiple sclerosis.

This clonotype was counted a single time. This chain connects TRBV4-1 to TRBJ1-1; D unresolved. The CDR3 length is 13 residues. Germline values: CDR1 MGHRA, CDR2 YSYEKL. V was clipped by 0 bases and J by 4 bases, with 6 bases between them. CDR3 region: CASSQERTTEAFF. The CDR3 bases are TGCGCCAGCAGCCAAGAACGGACCACTGAAGCTTTCTTT.

The V call is TRBV20-1, the J call TRBJ1-1; 8 bases line up with TRBD1. J gave up 2 bases and V 0 bases, and 5 bases lay outside the gene matches. From germline, CDR1 is DFQATT and CDR2 SNEGSKA (reference sequence). The CDR3 is made up of 15 amino acids. CDR3 nucleotides: TGCAGTGCTAGAGAAAGGCAGGGGGCTAACACTGAAGCTTTCTTT. Protein: CSARERQGANTEAFF.

V is TRBV5-6 and J is TRBJ2-1; D might be TRBD2 (6 bases). CDR3 size: 14 residues. Trimming cost V 5 bases and J 2 bases, with 11 bases left between them. Germline CDR1 and CDR2: SGHDT and YYEEEE. The CDR3 here is CASSAPGAYNEQFF. CDR3 bases: TGTGCCAGCAGTGCCCCGGGGGCCTACAATGAGCAGTTCTTC. Based on the CDR3 plus reference TRBV5-6 and TRBJ2-1, the full variable domain is DAGVTQSPTHLIKTRGQQVTLRCSPKSGHDTVSWYQQALGQGPQFIFQYYEEEERQRGNFPDRFSGHQFPNYSSELNVNALLLGDSALYLCASSAPGAYNEQFFGPGTRLTVL.

The CDR3 nucleotides are TGTGCCAGCAGCACAGGGAATTCACCCCTCCACTTT. As protein: CASSTGNSPLHF. The chain has TRBV5-6 and TRBJ1-6, with a weak D call TRBD1 (6 bases). CDR3 length: 12 amino acids. Trimming took off 4 bases at V and 7 bases at J, with 6 bases between the two ends. Germline lookup yields CDR1 SGHDT and CDR2 YYEEEE.

The chain combines TRBV12-3 or TRBV12-4 with TRBJ2-1; D tentatively fits TRBD1 or TRBD2 (5 bases each). Between the trimmed V and J ends, which lost 4 bases and 10 bases, there was a span of 11 bases. This CDR3 is 12 amino acids long. CDR3 in DNA: TGTGCCAGCAGTTCGGGGCCCCAAGAGCAGTTCTTC. Protein product: CASSSGPQEQFF.

The J gene is TRBJ2-1, the V gene TRBV2, with D hard to call. The J call may be wrong; the DNA end is better matched by TRBJ2-7. This CDR3 region has 16 residues. CDR1 SNHLY and CDR2 FYNNEI come from the germline V gene. The CDR3 loop reads CASSAGRPISYNEQYF. The CDR3 coding sequence is TGTGCCAGCAGTGCTGGGCGGCCTATCTCCTACAATGAGCAGTACTTC.

The chain couples TRBV23-1 to TRBJ2-7; D not resolved. TRBV23-1 is assigned to the ORF class and has an uncertain function. The CDR3 covers 14 residues. Deletions cut 1 base from V and 3 bases from J, with 10 bases between. The CDR3 DNA follows: TGCGCCAGCAGTCAATTGCACCGTGACTACGAGCAGTACTTC. Translation: CASSQLHRDYEQYF.

V and J are TRBV29-1 and TRBJ2-6; no definite D call. The germline V gene encodes CDR1 SQVTM and CDR2 ANQGSEA. CDR3 length: 15 amino acids. Trimming stripped 4 bases from V and 4 bases from J, with 14 bases between. The DNA of the CDR3 is TGCAGCGTTGGTTCTGGAAGAAAGGGGGCCAACGTCCTGACTTTC. Translating gives CSVGSGRKGANVLTF.

The CDR3 nucleotides are TGTGCCTGGAGTGGGTGGCGAAGCTCCTACAATGAGCAGTTCTTC. Translation gives CAWSGWRSSYNEQFF. The rearrangement links TRBV30 to TRBJ2-1, with unresolved D. The CDR3 is made up of 15 amino acids. V was pared by 1 base and J by 0 bases, with 10 bases between. Germline V CDR1 and CDR2: GTSNPN, SVGIG (reference sequence). Using reference TRBV30 and TRBJ2-1 for the parts outside the CDR3, the full variable domain is SQTIHQWPATLVQPVGSPLSLECTVEGTSNPNLYWYRQAAGRGLQLLFYSVGIGQISSEVPQNLSASRPQDRQFILSSKKLLLSDSGFYLCAWSGWRSSYNEQFFGPGTRLTVL.

V is TRBV5-5 and J is TRBJ2-3; D is undetermined. The CDR3 totals 14 residues. The V gene's germline CDR1 is SGHKS and CDR2 YYEKEE (reference sequence). The V and J ends lost 2 bases and 1 base respectively, with 8 bases between them. The DNA for the CDR3 is TGTGCCAGCAGCTTTTTAGACGGCACAGATACGCAGTATTTT. Protein sequence: CASSFLDGTDTQYF.

This clonotype has just a few counts. The chain recombines TRBV12-3 or TRBV12-4 with TRBJ2-7, with D perhaps TRBD1 (7 bases). V shed 8 bases and J shed 1 base, with 12 bases lying between them. This CDR3 is 13 amino acids long. CDR3: CASRETGSYEQYF. The DNA of the CDR3 is TGTGCCAGCCGGGAGACAGGGTCCTACGAGCAGTACTTC.

The V and J genes are TRBV7-6 and TRBJ2-7; D is uncertain. The J call may be incorrect, as the DNA end agrees better with TRBJ2-5. In germline, CDR1 is SGHVS, CDR2 FNYEAQ. This CDR3 has 14 residues. The CDR3 bases are TGTGCCAGCAGCCGTACGACCTGGGGAGAGACCCAGTACTTC. Protein sequence: CASSRTTWGETQYF.

Only one count was recorded for this clonotype. The rearrangement links TRBV12-3 or TRBV12-4 to TRBJ1-6; 9 bases map to TRBD1. The CDR3 runs 17 residues. The J segment lost 7 bases and the V segment lost 3 bases, leaving 10 bases of the junction unmatched. The CDR3 spells CASSLEGQGFGNSPLHF. The DNA for the CDR3 is TGTGCCAGCAGTTTGGAGGGACAGGGTTTTGGAAATTCACCCCTCCACTTT.

There are a few counts of this clonotype. J is TRBJ1-2 and V is TRBV29-1; no clear D. Germline lookup yields CDR1 SQVTM and CDR2 ANQGSEA. There are 10 residues in the CDR3. V shed 7 bases and J shed 6 bases, with 9 bases lying between them. The CDR3 region has the DNA TGCAGCGGTTACCTAGATGGCTACACCTTC. Encoded protein: CSGYLDGYTF.

This chain connects TRBV12-3 or TRBV12-4 to TRBJ2-1; 8 bases agree with TRBD1. Trimming took 0 bases from V and 7 from J; bases not matched to a gene: 11. The CDR3 covers 17 residues. The CDR3 nucleotides are TGTGCCAGCAGTTTAGCGGGGGCAGGGGGCTCAGTGAATGAGCAGTTCTTC. Translated, it gives CASSLAGAGGSVNEQFF.

This chain joins TRBV24-1 and TRBJ2-1; D assignment may be TRBD1 or TRBD2 (6 bases each). CDR1 is KGHDR and CDR2 is SFDVKD in the germline V gene. This CDR3 has 16 amino acids. V gave up 9 bases and J gave up 8 bases, with 25 bases separating them. The CDR3 is CATEAPRRGRYDEQFF. CDR3 in DNA: TGTGCCACCGAAGCACCACGGAGGGGGAGGTATGATGAGCAGTTCTTC.

The V call is TRBV29-1, the J call TRBJ2-4, with D possibly being TRBD1 (7 bases). V lost 1 base and J 7 bases, leaving 17 bases between the germline ends. This CDR3 spans 15 amino acids. CDR1 SQVTM and CDR2 ANQGSEA come from the germline V gene. CDR3 sequence (DNA): TGCAGCGTTGAAGTAACAGGGGACTTACGGAACATTCAGTACTTC. As protein: CSVEVTGDLRNIQYF.

The J gene is TRBJ2-7, the V gene TRBV7-6; D uncertain. The V gene's germline CDR1 is SGHVS and CDR2 FNYEAQ. The V end was cut by 3 bases, the J end by 2 bases, with 5 bases between. The length of the CDR3 is 12 residues. The CDR3 reads CASSFNAYEQYF. The CDR3 nucleotides are TGTGCCAGCAGCTTTAACGCCTACGAGCAGTACTTC.

The gene calls are TRBV28 and TRBJ2-1, with a tentative D call TRBD2 (6 bases). Trimming left V 4 bases short and J 5 bases short, with 15 bases between. Germline-derived CDR1 and CDR2 are MDHEN and SYDVKM. CDR3 length: 15 amino acids. CDR3 in DNA: TGTGCCAGCAGTTCCTCCGGGACTCCCAACAATGAGCAGTTCTTC. Its translation is CASSSSGTPNNEQFF.

The V call is TRBV9, the J call TRBJ2-4; the match to TRBD1 covers 7 bases. The end of the DNA aligns better with TRBJ2-7, so the J call may be wrong. The CDR3 has 14 amino acids. Per germline, CDR1 SGDLS and CDR2 YYNGEE. The CDR3 DNA reads as TGTGCCAGCAGCGGACGGACAGGTGCCTACGAGCAGTACTTC. This codes for CASSGRTGAYEQYF.